The 10 T cell receptor beta chains in this list originate from one sample, sequenced in a study of CD8 T cells in ankylosing spondylitis. TCRdb re-derived calls from the 5' RACE reads in MiXCR, one entry per CDR3 protein. This table has some 13,000 distinct CDR3 sequences, approximately 3% appearing once. The specimen was blood, either unsorted or a sorted T cell fraction (not recorded which). These receptors were taken from a male donor with ankylosing spondylitis or in good health (not recorded which).

This clonotype has a count of ten or more. The rearrangement links TRBV9 to TRBJ1-5, with D perhaps matching TRBD1 (6 bases). Germline-derived CDR1 and CDR2 are SGDLS and YYNGEE. V lost 0 bases and J lost 3, with 10 bases in between. This CDR3 is built from 15 residues. CDR3 protein: CASSVGGGANQPQHF. In nucleotides, the CDR3 is TGTGCCAGCAGCGTAGGAGGGGGGGCCAATCAGCCCCAGCATTTT.

The sample holds many counts of this clonotype. This sequence joins TRBV9 and TRBJ2-1; a weak D match, TRBD1 (5 bases). The V gene's germline CDR1 is SGDLS and CDR2 YYNGEE. V was pared by 0 bases and J by 5 bases, with 9 bases between. The CDR3 consists of 14 residues. The CDR3 nucleotides are TGTGCCAGCAGCGTAGTAGAGACAGACAATGAGCAGTTCTTC. Protein sequence: CASSVVETDNEQFF. The entire variable domain, with the rest obtained from reference TRBV9 and TRBJ2-1, is as follows: DSGVTQTPKHLITATGQRVTLRCSPRSGDLSVYWYQQSLDQGLQFLIQYYNGEERAKGNILERFSAQQFPDLHSELNLSSLELGDSALYFCASSVVETDNEQFFGPGTRLTVL.

V is TRBV9 and J is TRBJ2-3; D might be TRBD1 or TRBD2, each matching 5 bases. There are 17 residues in the CDR3. Per germline, CDR1 SGDLS and CDR2 YYNGEE. V shed 0 bases and J shed 5 bases, with 19 bases lying between them. Here the CDR3 DNA reads TGTGCCAGCAGCGTAGAGGGACCCACGCGGGTGCTAGATACGCAGTATTTT. Its translation is CASSVEGPTRVLDTQYF.

Ten or more counts support this clonotype. The chain recombines TRBV9 with TRBJ2-1; 14 nucleotides align to TRBD2. V trimming: 3 bases; J trimming: 4 bases; junction bases outside the gene matches: 9. Looked up from germline, CDR1 is SGDLS and CDR2 is YYNGEE. The CDR3 length is 18 residues. CDR3 sequence: CASSGPTSGGGKYNEQFF. Here the CDR3 DNA reads TGTGCCAGCAGCGGACCGACTAGCGGGGGGGGAAAATACAATGAGCAGTTCTTC.

This clonotype was counted at least ten times. The rearrangement uses TRBV9 and TRBJ2-2, with D unclear. V was shortened by 4 bases and J by 3 bases, with 7 bases between the two germline ends. Germline V gives CDR1 SGDLS, CDR2 YYNGEE. This CDR3 is 13 amino acids long. The DNA for the CDR3 is TGTGCCAGCAGCCCGACTCACACCGGGGAGCTGTTTTTT. As protein: CASSPTHTGELFF.

This clonotype was observed at least ten times. CDR3 amino acids: CASSVRGTSGEPANTGELFF. CDR3 nucleotide sequence: TGTGCCAGCAGCGTAAGAGGGACTAGCGGGGAACCTGCGAACACCGGGGAGCTGTTTTTT. This sequence joins TRBV9 and TRBJ2-2; 13 bases are a match to TRBD2. V dropped 1 base and J dropped 0; count of bases not matched to a gene: 9. CDR3 size: 20 residues. Germline V gene lookup returns CDR1 SGDLS and CDR2 YYNGEE.

Within the sample, this clonotype is medium-sized. The chain combines TRBV9 with TRBJ1-2, with D unresolved. The CDR3 spans 13 residues. V was pared by 0 bases and J by 7 bases, with 10 bases between. CDR1 and CDR2 (germline): SGDLS, YYNGEE. CDR3 protein: CASSVDSMVGYTF. In nucleotides, the CDR3 is TGTGCCAGCAGCGTAGACAGCATGGTTGGCTACACCTTC.

This clonotype was detected ten times or more. The chain recombines TRBV9 with TRBJ2-5; either TRBD1 or TRBD2 may fit D (6 bases each). The length of the CDR3 is 16 residues. The V gene's germline CDR1 is SGDLS and CDR2 YYNGEE. V lost 3 bases, J lost 5 bases, and 20 bases lay in between. For the CDR3, the DNA is TGTGCCAGCAGCGAGGCGGGACAAACCTTGAAGGAGACCCAGTACTTC. It yields the protein CASSEAGQTLKETQYF.

This clonotype was observed many times. The V gene is TRBV9, the J gene TRBJ2-3, with D possibly being TRBD1 or TRBD2 (5 bases each). The CDR3 totals 13 residues. Trimming shortened V by 0 bases and J by 9 bases, and 11 bases separated the two germline ends. Germline lookup yields CDR1 SGDLS and CDR2 YYNGEE. The CDR3 spells CASSVDRDGTQYF. CDR3 nucleotide sequence: TGTGCCAGCAGCGTAGATCGGGACGGCACGCAGTATTTT. The variable domain in full, with the rest retrieved from reference TRBV9 and TRBJ2-3, is DSGVTQTPKHLITATGQRVTLRCSPRSGDLSVYWYQQSLDQGLQFLIQYYNGEERAKGNILERFSAQQFPDLHSELNLSSLELGDSALYFCASSVDRDGTQYFGPGTRLTVL.

This clonotype was seen repeatedly, ten times or more. The J gene is TRBJ2-5, the V gene TRBV9; D may be TRBD1 (5 bases). Looked up from germline, CDR1 is SGDLS and CDR2 is YYNGEE. The CDR3 is 13 amino acids. Trimming took off 2 bases at V and 5 bases at J, with 10 bases between the two ends. CDR3 nucleotides: TGTGCCAGCAGCGTGGACACCTCCGAGACCCAGTACTTC. Translation gives CASSVDTSETQYF. The entire variable domain, with the rest obtained from reference TRBV9 and TRBJ2-5, is as follows: DSGVTQTPKHLITATGQRVTLRCSPRSGDLSVYWYQQSLDQGLQFLIQYYNGEERAKGNILERFSAQQFPDLHSELNLSSLELGDSALYFCASSVDTSETQYFGPGTRLLVL.